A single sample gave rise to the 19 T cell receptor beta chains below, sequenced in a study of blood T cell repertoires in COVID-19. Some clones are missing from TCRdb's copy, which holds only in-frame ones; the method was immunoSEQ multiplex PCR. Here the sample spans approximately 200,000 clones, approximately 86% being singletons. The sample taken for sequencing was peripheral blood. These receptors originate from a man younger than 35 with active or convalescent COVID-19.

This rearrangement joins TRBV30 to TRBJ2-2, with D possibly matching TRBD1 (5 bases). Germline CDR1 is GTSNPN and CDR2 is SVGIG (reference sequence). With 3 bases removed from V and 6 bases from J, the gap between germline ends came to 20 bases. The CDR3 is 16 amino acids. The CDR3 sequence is CAWRGGDRFDAGELFF. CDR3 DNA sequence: TGTGCCTGGAGGGGTGGCGACAGATTCGACGCCGGGGAGCTGTTTTTT.

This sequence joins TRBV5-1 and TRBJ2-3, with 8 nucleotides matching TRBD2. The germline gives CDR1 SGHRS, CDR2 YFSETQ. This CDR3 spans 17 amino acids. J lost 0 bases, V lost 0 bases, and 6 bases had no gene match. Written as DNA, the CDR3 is TGCGCCAGCAGCTTGGAACTAGCGGCCCCTAGCACAGATACGCAGTATTTT. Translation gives CASSLELAAPSTDTQYF.

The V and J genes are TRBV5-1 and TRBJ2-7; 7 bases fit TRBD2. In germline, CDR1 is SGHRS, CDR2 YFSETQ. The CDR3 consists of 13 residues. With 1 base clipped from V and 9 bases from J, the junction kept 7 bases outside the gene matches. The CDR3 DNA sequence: TGCGCCAGCAGCTTGAGCGGAGAGCGGGGGCAGTACTTC. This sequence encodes CASSLSGERGQYF.

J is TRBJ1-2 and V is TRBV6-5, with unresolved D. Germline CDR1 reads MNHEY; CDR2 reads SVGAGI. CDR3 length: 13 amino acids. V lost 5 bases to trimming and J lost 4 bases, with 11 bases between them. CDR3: CASSSRPLYGYTF. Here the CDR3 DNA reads TGTGCCAGCAGTAGCCGCCCACTCTATGGCTACACCTTC.

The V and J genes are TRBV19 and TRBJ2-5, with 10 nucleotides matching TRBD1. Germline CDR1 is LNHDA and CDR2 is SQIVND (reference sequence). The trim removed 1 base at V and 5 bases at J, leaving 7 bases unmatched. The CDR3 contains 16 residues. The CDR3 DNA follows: TGTGCCAGTAGTATAGCGAGACAGGGGGCCGGGGAGACCCAGTACTTC. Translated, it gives CASSIARQGAGETQYF.

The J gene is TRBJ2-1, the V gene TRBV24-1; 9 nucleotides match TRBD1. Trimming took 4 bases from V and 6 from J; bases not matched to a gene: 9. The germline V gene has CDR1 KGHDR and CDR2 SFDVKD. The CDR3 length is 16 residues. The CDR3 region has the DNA TGTGCCACCAGTGAGTCCGGGACAGGGTACTTCAATGAGCAGTTCTTC. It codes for CATSESGTGYFNEQFF.

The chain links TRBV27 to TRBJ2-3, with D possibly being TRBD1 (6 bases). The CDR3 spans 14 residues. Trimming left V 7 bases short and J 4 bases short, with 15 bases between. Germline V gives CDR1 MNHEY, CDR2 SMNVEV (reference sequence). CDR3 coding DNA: TGTGCCAGCACCTGGGGGCTAGGGGCAGATACGCAGTATTTT. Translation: CASTWGLGADTQYF.

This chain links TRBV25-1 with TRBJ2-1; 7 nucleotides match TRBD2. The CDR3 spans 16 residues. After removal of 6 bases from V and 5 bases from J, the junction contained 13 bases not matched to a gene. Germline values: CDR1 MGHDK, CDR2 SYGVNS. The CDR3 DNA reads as TGTGCCAGCAGGCCCCAGGCACCGGGGACTAACAATGAGCAGTTCTTC. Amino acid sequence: CASRPQAPGTNNEQFF.

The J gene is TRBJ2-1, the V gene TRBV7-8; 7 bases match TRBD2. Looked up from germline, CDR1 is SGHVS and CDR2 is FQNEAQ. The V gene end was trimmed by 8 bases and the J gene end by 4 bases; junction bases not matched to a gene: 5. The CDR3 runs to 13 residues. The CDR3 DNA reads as TGTGCCAGCGGAGAGCGGGGATACAATGAGCAGTTCTTC. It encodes CASGERGYNEQFF.

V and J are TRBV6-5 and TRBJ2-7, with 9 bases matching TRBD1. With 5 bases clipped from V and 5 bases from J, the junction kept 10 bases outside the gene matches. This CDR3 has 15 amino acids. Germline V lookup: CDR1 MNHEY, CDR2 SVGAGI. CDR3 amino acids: CASSRSGTGTNEQYF. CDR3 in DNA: TGTGCCAGCAGTCGGAGTGGGACAGGGACAAACGAGCAGTACTTC.

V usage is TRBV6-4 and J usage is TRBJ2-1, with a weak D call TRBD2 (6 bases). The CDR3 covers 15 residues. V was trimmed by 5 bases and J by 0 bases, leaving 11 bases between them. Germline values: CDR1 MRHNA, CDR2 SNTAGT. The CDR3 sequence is CASSWGESSYNEQFF. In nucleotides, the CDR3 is TGTGCCAGCAGTTGGGGGGAGAGCTCCTACAATGAGCAGTTCTTC.

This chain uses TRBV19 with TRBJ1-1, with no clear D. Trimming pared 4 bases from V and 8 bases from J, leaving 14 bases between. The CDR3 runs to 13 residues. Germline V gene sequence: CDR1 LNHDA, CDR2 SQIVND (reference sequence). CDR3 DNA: TGTGCCAGTAGTAACCCCATGGAGACCGAAGCTTTCTTT. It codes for CASSNPMETEAFF.

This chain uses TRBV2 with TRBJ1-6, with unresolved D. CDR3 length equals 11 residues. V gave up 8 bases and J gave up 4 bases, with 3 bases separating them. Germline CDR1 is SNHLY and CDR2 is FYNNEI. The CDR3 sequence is CASLYNSPLHF. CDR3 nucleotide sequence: TGTGCCAGCTTATATAATTCACCCCTCCACTTT.

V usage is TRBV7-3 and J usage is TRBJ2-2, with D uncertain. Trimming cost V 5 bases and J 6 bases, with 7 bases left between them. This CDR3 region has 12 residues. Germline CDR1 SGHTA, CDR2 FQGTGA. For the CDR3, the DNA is TGTGCCAGCAGCCCGAGCCCCGGGGAGCTGTTTTTT. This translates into CASSPSPGELFF.

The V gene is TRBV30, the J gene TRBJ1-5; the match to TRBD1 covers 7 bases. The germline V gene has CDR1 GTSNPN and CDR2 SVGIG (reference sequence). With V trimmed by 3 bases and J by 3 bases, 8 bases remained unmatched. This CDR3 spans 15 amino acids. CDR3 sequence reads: CAWSGMGTDNQPQHF. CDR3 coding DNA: TGTGCCTGGAGCGGTATGGGGACAGACAATCAGCCCCAGCATTTT.

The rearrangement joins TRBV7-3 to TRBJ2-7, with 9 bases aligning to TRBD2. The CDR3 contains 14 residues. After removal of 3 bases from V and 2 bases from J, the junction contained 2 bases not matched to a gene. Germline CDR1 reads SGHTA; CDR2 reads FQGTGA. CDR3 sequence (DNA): TGTGCCAGCAGCTTGACTAGCGGACCCTACGAGCAGTACTTC. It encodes CASSLTSGPYEQYF.

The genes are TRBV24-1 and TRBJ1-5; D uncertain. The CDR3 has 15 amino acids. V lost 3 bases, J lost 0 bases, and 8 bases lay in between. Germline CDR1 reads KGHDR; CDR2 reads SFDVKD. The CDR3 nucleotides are TGTGCCACCAGTGATCCCACCGGTAGCAATCAGCCCCAGCATTTT. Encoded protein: CATSDPTGSNQPQHF.

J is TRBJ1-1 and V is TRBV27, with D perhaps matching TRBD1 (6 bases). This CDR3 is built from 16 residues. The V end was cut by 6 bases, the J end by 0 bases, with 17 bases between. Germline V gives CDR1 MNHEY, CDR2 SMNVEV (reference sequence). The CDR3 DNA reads TGTGCCAGCAGACACTACAGGGCTCCAATGAACACTGAAGCTTTCTTT. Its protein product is CASRHYRAPMNTEAFF.

CDR3 coding DNA: TGTGCCAGCAGTTCAGGGGTCCGAGAAGGCGGCTACACCTTC. Translated: CASSSGVREGGYTF. The V gene is TRBV7-8, the J gene TRBJ1-2; TRBD1 might be the D (6 bases). With 6 bases removed from V and 8 bases from J, the gap between germline ends came to 19 bases. Germline V gene lookup returns CDR1 SGHVS and CDR2 FQNEAQ. The CDR3 sequence is 14 residues long.